This TCR beta chain originates from a study of T cells after yellow fever vaccination. Study-level points and caveats: Within FACS-sorted repertoires, abundant clonotypes contaminating from the bulk population could be present. Post-booster samples contained most primary-vaccination clones (approximately 96% CD4, about 87% CD8).

As TCR cDNA was made by 5'RACE template switching, a universal primer site and UMIs were added. From the 5' RACE reads, TCRdb called clonotypes with MiXCR, one entry per CDR3 protein. The top ten clones hold about two fifths of a sample with 120,000 or so distinct CDR3 sequences, over 8% of them seen once. This clonotype was seen ten or more times. Its antigen is unknown. The material sequenced was CD8+ T cells sorted from PBMCs, taken on the day of the yellow fever booster vaccination. The sequence was collected from a man aged 18 to 30 who received the YFV17D yellow fever vaccine.

CDR3 residues: CASSDRDNSPLHF. The CDR3 region has the DNA TGTGCCAGCAGTGACAGGGATAATTCACCCCTCCACTTT. The chain is built from TRBV6-1 and TRBJ1-6, with a possible D match to TRBD1 (5 bases). V gave up 3 bases and J gave up 5 bases, with 5 bases separating them. The germline gives CDR1 MNHNS, CDR2 SASEGT. The length of the CDR3 is 13 residues.